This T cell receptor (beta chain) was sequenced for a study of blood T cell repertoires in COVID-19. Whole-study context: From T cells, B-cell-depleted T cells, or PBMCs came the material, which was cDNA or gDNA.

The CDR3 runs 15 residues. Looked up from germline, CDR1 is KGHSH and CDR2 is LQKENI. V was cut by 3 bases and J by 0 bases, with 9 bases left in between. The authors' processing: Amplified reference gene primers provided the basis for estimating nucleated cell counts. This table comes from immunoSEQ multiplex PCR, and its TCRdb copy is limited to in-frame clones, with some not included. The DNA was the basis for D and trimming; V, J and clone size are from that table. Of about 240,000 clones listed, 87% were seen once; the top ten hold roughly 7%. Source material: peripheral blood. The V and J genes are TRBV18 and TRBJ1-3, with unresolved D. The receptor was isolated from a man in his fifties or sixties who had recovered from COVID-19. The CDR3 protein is CASSPVASSGNTIYF. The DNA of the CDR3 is TGTGCCAGCTCACCGGTAGCTAGCTCTGGAAACACCATATATTTT.